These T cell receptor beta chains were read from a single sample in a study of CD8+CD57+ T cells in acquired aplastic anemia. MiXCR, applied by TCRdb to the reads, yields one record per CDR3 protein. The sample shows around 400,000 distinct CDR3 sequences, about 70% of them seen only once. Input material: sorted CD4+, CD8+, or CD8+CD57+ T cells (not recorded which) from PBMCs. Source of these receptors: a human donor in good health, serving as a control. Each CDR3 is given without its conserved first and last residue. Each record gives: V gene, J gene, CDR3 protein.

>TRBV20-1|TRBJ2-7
SAPAIGLDGEQY
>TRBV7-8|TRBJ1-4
ARGGGSGRGNLV
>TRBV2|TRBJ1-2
ASHGRYGYT
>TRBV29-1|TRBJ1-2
SVSGDGYT
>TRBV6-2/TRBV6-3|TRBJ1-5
ASSTRQGPGQPQH
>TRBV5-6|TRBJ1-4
ASSFKAQGGEKLF
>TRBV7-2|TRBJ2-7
ASSLPWAGGMDE
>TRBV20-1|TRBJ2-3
SARWAGQENTDTQY
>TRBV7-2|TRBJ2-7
ASSLAEGAAYGHY
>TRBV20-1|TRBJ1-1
SAFSGRNTEAF
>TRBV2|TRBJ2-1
ASSSGLYASYNEQF
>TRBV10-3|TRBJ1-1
AISGTGPNTEAF
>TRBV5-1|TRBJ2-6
ASSLGQGLSGANVLT
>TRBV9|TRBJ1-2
ASSPRQVGETQYT
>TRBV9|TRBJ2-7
ASSVQGNTEELF
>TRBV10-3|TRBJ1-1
ASRGQGAVNTEAF
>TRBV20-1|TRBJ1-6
SARLNGQGLHNSPLH
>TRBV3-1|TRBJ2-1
ASSQGGNREQF
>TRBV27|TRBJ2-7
ASTFGAWSSYEQY
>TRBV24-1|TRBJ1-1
ATSEMPPNTEAF
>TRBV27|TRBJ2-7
ASSFGRGLGEQY
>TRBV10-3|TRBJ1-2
AISRTGQWPGYT
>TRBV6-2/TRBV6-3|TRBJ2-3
ASVPGTSGGLGAQY
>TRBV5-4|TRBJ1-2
ASSEGTNGYT
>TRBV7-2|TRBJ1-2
ASSPQPDRAYGYT
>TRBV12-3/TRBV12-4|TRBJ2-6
ASGLDSSGANVLT
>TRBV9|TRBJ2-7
ASSKAIRGTEQY
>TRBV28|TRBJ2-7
ASSTVATYEQY
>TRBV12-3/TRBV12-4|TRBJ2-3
ASSAGLAGVDTQY